This T cell receptor beta chain comes out of a study of T cells after yellow fever vaccination. Overall study results and limits: Once the booster was given, most primary-vaccination clones reappeared, at approximately 97% for CD4 and roughly 91% for CD8. Clonotypes shared by both compartments, CD4 and CD8, made up a small share. On re-exposure, the response was weaker but peaked faster, at day 5 versus 15.

TCRdb used MiXCR to reprocess the 5' RACE reads, holding one entry per CDR3 protein. The sample has roughly 500,000 distinct CDR3 sequences, 15% to 20% seen once; the top ten hold approximately 14%. This clonotype turned up a few times. Its target is unknown. The TCR was taken from a man aged 25 to 40 who received the YFV17D yellow fever vaccine. The source material was PBMCs, sampled 15 days after the yellow fever booster vaccination.

The CDR3 coding sequence is TGCGCCAGCAGCTTGGCCGACGGCCGGGAGACCCAGTACTTC. Amino acids: CASSLADGRETQYF. The J gene is TRBJ2-5, the V gene TRBV5-1; D gene uncertain. V was cut by 0 bases and J by 5 bases, with 11 bases left in between. The V gene's germline CDR1 is SGHRS and CDR2 YFSETQ. This CDR3 contains 14 residues.